This entry lists 30 T cell receptor beta chains sequenced from one sample in a study of OX40 agonist ivuxolimab in advanced cancers. Library prep was done by the immunoSEQ multiplex PCR assay. Entries here come from immuneACCESS through TCRdb and include only in-frame sequences with V and J called. Some clones fail to appear in such tables; in the studies checked, an unresolved V gene covers under half of the shortfall, and the cause of the remainder is unknown. In all, the sample holds roughly 50,000 clones, and about 81% of those were seen once. About 7.2% of the sample is in the top ten clones. Sequenced material: CD4+ or CD8+ T cells sorted from blood, taken in a trial of the OX40 agonist ivuxolimab. The receptors were gathered from an adult with an advanced solid tumor such as melanoma, head and neck, liver or kidney cancer.

The rearrangement uses TRBV10-1 and TRBJ2-3; perhaps D is TRBD1 or TRBD2 (5 bases each). This CDR3 has 15 amino acids. Germline CDR1 reads WNHNN; CDR2 reads SYGVQD (reference sequence). V shed 3 bases and J shed 0 bases, with 10 bases lying between them. The CDR3 DNA follows: TGCGCCAGCAGTGATGGGGGAGCTAGCACAGATACGCAGTATTTT. Translated, it gives CASSDGGASTDTQYF.

The chain recombines TRBV6-1 with TRBJ1-1, with no clear D. This CDR3 has 15 residues. CDR1 and CDR2 (germline): MNHNS, SASEGT. Between the trimmed V and J ends, which lost 1 base and 6 bases, there was a span of 15 bases. The CDR3 nucleotides are TGTGCCAGCAGTGAAGGTCACCAGGTCCAGCCTGAAGCTTTCTTT. Encoded protein: CASSEGHQVQPEAFF.

In this sample, this clone turned up a few times. The chain has TRBV7-6 and TRBJ1-3; D possibly corresponds to TRBD1 (6 bases). Per germline, CDR1 SGHVS and CDR2 FNYEAQ. Between the trimmed V and J ends, which lost 2 bases and 0 bases, there was a span of 14 bases. The CDR3 is made up of 17 amino acids. The CDR3 spells CASSLTQTGASGNTIYF. The CDR3 DNA is TGTGCCAGCAGCTTAACACAGACAGGAGCCTCTGGAAACACCATATATTTT. The complete variable domain, with remaining parts taken from reference TRBV7-6 and TRBJ1-3, reads GAGVSQSPRYKVTKRGQDVALRCDPISGHVSLYWYRQALGQGPEFLTYFNYEAQQDKSGLPNDRFSAERPEGSISTLTIQRTEQRDSAMYRCASSLTQTGASGNTIYFGEGSWLTVV.

The chain carries TRBV7-8 and TRBJ2-1, with D perhaps TRBD2 (5 bases). V was shortened by 3 bases and J by 9 bases, with 9 bases between the two germline ends. The CDR3 runs to 12 residues. The germline V gene has CDR1 SGHVS and CDR2 FQNEAQ. CDR3 amino acids: CASSFGEGEQFF. In DNA form, the CDR3 reads TGTGCCAGCAGCTTCGGGGAAGGTGAGCAGTTCTTC.

The chain joins TRBV6-6 to TRBJ1-2; 8 positions agree with TRBD1. CDR3 length: 15 residues. Germline trimming cut 5 bases from V and 4 bases from J; bases unmatched to any gene: 9. From germline, CDR1 is MNHNY and CDR2 SVGAGI (reference sequence). The CDR3 here is CASSRIRGQGYGYTF. The CDR3 DNA is TGTGCCAGCAGTCGCATCAGGGGGCAGGGCTATGGCTACACCTTC.

The gene calls are TRBV6-6 and TRBJ1-3, with D uncertain. CDR3 length: 11 amino acids. V lost 10 bases, J lost 4 bases, and 8 bases lay in between. CDR1 is MNHNY, CDR2 SVGAGI, per germline (reference sequence). The CDR3 is CATSAGNTIYF. The DNA for the CDR3 is TGTGCCACCTCGGCGGGAAACACCATATATTTT.

The gene calls are TRBV7-9 and TRBJ2-1; TRBD2 matches 8 bases. Germline-derived CDR1 and CDR2 are SEHNR and FQNEAQ (reference sequence). V dropped 4 bases and J dropped 5; count of bases not matched to a gene: 10. This CDR3 spans 16 amino acids. CDR3 region: CASSSLFAGGNNEQFF. In DNA, the CDR3 is TGTGCCAGCAGCTCCCTATTTGCGGGAGGTAACAATGAGCAGTTCTTC.

The V and J genes are TRBV2 and TRBJ1-2; no clear D gene. V was trimmed by 2 bases and J by 6 bases, leaving 13 bases between them. This CDR3 spans 14 amino acids. Germline V gives CDR1 SNHLY, CDR2 FYNNEI. The DNA for the CDR3 is TGTGCCAGCAGTGAATTCCAAAACTGGGATGGCTACACCTTC. The encoded protein is CASSEFQNWDGYTF.

The rearrangement joins TRBV11-2 to TRBJ2-3; TRBD2 aligns across 11 bases. The germline CDR1 and CDR2 sequences are SGHAT and FQNNGV. V lost 3 bases and J lost 1; bases outside the gene matches: 3. This CDR3 region has 16 residues. The CDR3 nucleotides read TGTGCCAGCAGCTTTAGCGGGAGGGCCGGCACAGATACGCAGTATTTT. This sequence encodes CASSFSGRAGTDTQYF. Complete variable domain (other parts from reference TRBV11-2 and TRBJ2-3): EAGVAQSPRYKIIEKRQSVAFWCNPISGHATLYWYQQILGQGPKLLIQFQNNGVVDDSQLPKDRFSAERLKGVDSTLKIQPAKLEDSAVYLCASSFSGRAGTDTQYFGPGTRLTVL.

The V and J genes are TRBV5-1 and TRBJ2-1, with TRBD2 identical over 9 bases. The CDR3 totals 16 residues. Germline V gene lookup returns CDR1 SGHRS and CDR2 YFSETQ. V trimming: 0 bases; J trimming: 0 bases; junction bases outside the gene matches: 1. As DNA, the CDR3 is TGCGCCAGCAGCTTGGATAGCGGGAGCTCCTACAATGAGCAGTTCTTC. It translates to CASSLDSGSSYNEQFF. Complete variable domain (other parts from reference TRBV5-1 and TRBJ2-1): KAGVTQTPRYLIKTRGQQVTLSCSPISGHRSVSWYQQTPGQGLQFLFEYFSETQRNKGNFPGRFSGRQFSNSRSEMNVSTLELGDSALYLCASSLDSGSSYNEQFFGPGTRLTVL.

V usage is TRBV6-5 and J usage is TRBJ2-3; D is uncertain. CDR1 and CDR2 from the germline V gene are MNHEY and SVGAGI. The CDR3 spans 15 residues. Between the trimmed V and J ends, which lost 0 bases and 4 bases, there was a span of 11 bases. The CDR3 sequence is CASSYSIGQPDTQYF. DNA of the CDR3: TGTGCCAGCAGTTACTCGATAGGTCAGCCAGATACGCAGTATTTT.

This clone was found once. The chain is built from TRBV6-5 and TRBJ2-7; 7 positions match TRBD2. The length of the CDR3 is 15 residues. The germline V gene encodes CDR1 MNHEY and CDR2 SVGAGI. Germline trimming cut 8 bases from V and 3 bases from J; bases unmatched to any gene: 13. Here the CDR3 reads CASAQFGTTYYEQYF. DNA of the CDR3: TGTGCCAGCGCGCAATTTGGGACTACTTACTACGAGCAGTACTTC.

The gene calls are TRBV6-7 and TRBJ2-2; D possibly corresponds to TRBD1 (5 bases). TRBV6-7 is labeled an ORF, and its function is uncertain. The V and J ends lost 6 bases and 1 base respectively, with 9 bases between them. This CDR3 has 14 residues. This CDR3 is CASSPTENTGELFF. In DNA, the CDR3 is TGTGCCAGCAGCCCGACAGAGAACACCGGGGAGCTGTTTTTT.

The rearrangement uses TRBV4-1 and TRBJ2-1; 7 nucleotides match TRBD1. Trimming removed 1 base from V and 7 bases from J; junction bases left unmatched: 13. The germline V gene has CDR1 MGHRA and CDR2 YSYEKL. CDR3 length: 17 residues. CDR3 sequence (DNA): TGCGCCAGCAGCCAAGGCCAGACAGGGTTATATTCTAATGAGCAGTTCTTC. Its protein product is CASSQGQTGLYSNEQFF.

This chain links TRBV29-1 with TRBJ2-1; 11 nucleotides agree with TRBD2. J was trimmed by 4 bases and V by 3 bases; bases with no gene match: 2. CDR1 is SQVTM and CDR2 is ANQGSEA in the germline V gene. The CDR3 extends over 14 amino acids. CDR3 in DNA: TGCAGCGTTGAGGGACTAGCGGAATACAATGAGCAGTTCTTC. Protein: CSVEGLAEYNEQFF.

V usage is TRBV7-9 and J usage is TRBJ2-3, with 7 nucleotides matching TRBD2. CDR1 is SEHNR and CDR2 is FQNEAQ in the germline V gene (reference sequence). The ends lost 5 bases at V and 2 bases at J; junction bases unmatched: 7. The CDR3 length is 15 residues. In DNA form, the CDR3 reads TGTGCCAGCAGCGATATAGCGGGCGTCACAGATACGCAGTATTTT. Encoded protein: CASSDIAGVTDTQYF.

This clone was seen a handful of times. The missing conserved phenylalanine or tryptophan at the end of this CDR3 makes a read error likely. The limits of the CDR3 on the DNA are not certain, so only TCRdb's listed CDR3 is given. The V call is TRBV7-9, the J call TRBJ2-7; TRBD2, the D gene given by the table, was not confirmed from the DNA. Per the germline V gene, CDR1 is SEHNR and CDR2 is FQNEAQ (reference sequence). Both ends counted, the CDR3 spans 12 residues. CDR3 region: CASSTLPGSFLI.

The genes are TRBV14 and TRBJ2-7; TRBD1 or TRBD2 may be the D gene (5 bases each). Germline V gene lookup returns CDR1 SGHDN and CDR2 FVKESK. Between the trimmed V and J ends, which lost 4 bases and 4 bases, there was a span of 17 bases. The CDR3 consists of 15 residues. The CDR3 region is CASSPGRRVFYEQYF. CDR3 DNA: TGTGCCAGCAGCCCGGGACGAAGGGTCTTTTACGAGCAGTACTTC.

The genes are TRBV18 and TRBJ1-6, with TRBD1 matching over 7 bases. Trimming at V came to 6 bases and at J to 9 bases, leaving 11 bases not matched to a gene. Germline CDR1 KGHSH, CDR2 LQKENI. There are 15 residues in the CDR3. CDR3 coding DNA: TGTGCCAGCTCGCAGCAGGGACAGTCGGGTTCACCCCTCCACTTT. This encodes CASSQQGQSGSPLHF.

The chain joins TRBV19 to TRBJ2-3; tentatively, D is TRBD2 (6 bases). The CDR3 has 13 residues. The germline V gene has CDR1 LNHDA and CDR2 SQIVND (reference sequence). V lost 6 bases and J 5 bases, leaving 12 bases between the germline ends. CDR3 sequence (DNA): TGTGCCAGTAGGGGGGACTCCCGAGATACGCAGTATTTT. It encodes CASRGDSRDTQYF.

The V gene is TRBV2, the J gene TRBJ1-1; D remains ambiguous. V was trimmed by 1 base and J by 10 bases, leaving 13 bases between them. CDR3 size: 13 residues. The germline CDR1 and CDR2 sequences are SNHLY and FYNNEI. CDR3 residues: CASSEVSRSGAFF. CDR3 in DNA: TGTGCCAGCAGTGAAGTTTCACGATCGGGAGCTTTCTTT.

The V call is TRBV2, the J call TRBJ2-3; D call uncertain. CDR1 and CDR2 (germline): SNHLY, FYNNEI. Trimming shortened V by 7 bases and J by 5 bases, and 10 bases separated the two germline ends. This CDR3 has 12 amino acids. The CDR3 sequence is CASTLGGDTQYF. DNA of the CDR3: TGTGCCAGCACCCTTGGCGGAGATACGCAGTATTTT.

V is TRBV5-4 and J is TRBJ2-5; TRBD1 is a possible D gene (5 bases). CDR1 is SGHNT, CDR2 YYREEE, per germline (reference sequence). The CDR3 totals 14 residues. Trimming pared 4 bases from V and 0 bases from J, leaving 10 bases between. CDR3 nucleotide sequence: TGTGCCAGCAGCGTTGACAGTTACCAAGAGACCCAGTACTTC. Its protein is CASSVDSYQETQYF.

The rearrangement links TRBV11-2 to TRBJ1-2; 10 bases are a match to TRBD1. In germline, CDR1 is SGHAT, CDR2 FQNNGV. CDR3 length: 15 amino acids. J lost 2 bases, V lost 6 bases, and 6 bases had no gene match. The CDR3 DNA reads as TGTGCCAGCAGAGTACCGGGACAGGGGAACTATGGCTACACCTTC. Translated, it gives CASRVPGQGNYGYTF.

The CDR3 nucleotides are TGTGCCAGCAGCTACTCCTACGAGCAGTACTTC. Translating gives CASSYSYEQYF. This chain connects TRBV11-2 to TRBJ2-7; D not resolved. CDR3 length: 11 residues. Germline CDR1 is SGHAT and CDR2 is FQNNGV. Trimming removed 4 bases at V and 0 bases at J, with 1 base between.

This clone has only one observation. The chain carries TRBV7-9 and TRBJ1-2, with unresolved D. Germline V lookup: CDR1 SEHNR, CDR2 FQNEAQ (reference sequence). The CDR3 consists of 13 residues. V lost 4 bases and J 4 bases, leaving 10 bases between the germline ends. The CDR3 region is CASSSTPIYGYTF. The DNA for the CDR3 is TGTGCCAGCAGCTCTACTCCGATCTATGGCTACACCTTC.

The V call is TRBV29-1, the J call TRBJ2-3; TRBD1 is a possible D gene (6 bases). This CDR3 contains 14 residues. Germline assignment: CDR1 SQVTM and CDR2 ANQGSEA. With 6 bases removed from V and 4 bases from J, the gap between germline ends came to 17 bases. CDR3 nucleotide sequence: TGCAGCGTGACTACAGGGTGGGGCGCAGATACGCAGTATTTT. Protein sequence: CSVTTGWGADTQYF.

Remarks on this clone: One junction end disagrees with the germline gene, perhaps due to a read error. The rearrangement joins TRBV5-1 to TRBJ1-2; TRBD1 matches at 7 bases. The CDR3 spans 14 residues. CDR1 is SGHRS, CDR2 YFSETQ, per germline. The CDR3 is CASSLKTGYYGYTF. In nucleotides, the CDR3 is TGTGCCAGCAGTTTAAAGACAGGGTACTATGGCTACACCTTC.

V and J are TRBV7-8 and TRBJ1-1; no reliable D call. The CDR3 is 13 residues long. Germline loops: CDR1 SGHVS, CDR2 FQNEAQ. V was pared by 4 bases and J by 4 bases, with 10 bases between. The CDR3 DNA is TGTGCCAGCAGCTCACGGCGGGCCACTGAAGCTTTCTTT. It specifies CASSSRRATEAFF.

J is TRBJ2-7 and V is TRBV11-2, with D uncertain. The germline gives CDR1 SGHAT, CDR2 FQNNGV. V shed 3 bases and J shed 2 bases, with 8 bases lying between them. The CDR3 is 13 amino acids. This CDR3 reads CASSFPGPYEQYF. The CDR3, as DNA: TGTGCCAGCAGCTTCCCCGGCCCCTACGAGCAGTACTTC. The full variable domain, completed using reference TRBV11-2 and TRBJ2-7, is EAGVAQSPRYKIIEKRQSVAFWCNPISGHATLYWYQQILGQGPKLLIQFQNNGVVDDSQLPKDRFSAERLKGVDSTLKIQPAKLEDSAVYLCASSFPGPYEQYFGPGTRLTVT.